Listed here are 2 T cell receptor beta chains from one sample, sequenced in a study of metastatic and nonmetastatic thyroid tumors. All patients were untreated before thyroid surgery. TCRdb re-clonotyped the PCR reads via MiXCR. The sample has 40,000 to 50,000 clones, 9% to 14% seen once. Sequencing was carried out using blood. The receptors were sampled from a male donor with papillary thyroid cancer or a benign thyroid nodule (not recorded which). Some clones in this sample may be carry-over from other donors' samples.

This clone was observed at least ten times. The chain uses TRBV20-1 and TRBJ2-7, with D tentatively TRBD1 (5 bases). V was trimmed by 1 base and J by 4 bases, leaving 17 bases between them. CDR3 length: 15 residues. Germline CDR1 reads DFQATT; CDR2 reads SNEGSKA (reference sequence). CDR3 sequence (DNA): TGCAGTGCTAGAGGTGAATCGACAGCCCGATACGAGCAGTACTTC. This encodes CSARGESTARYEQYF.

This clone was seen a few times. CDR3 residues: CASSFPSNQPQHF. The CDR3 bases are TGTGCCAGCTCTTTTCCTAGCAATCAGCCCCAGCATTTT. The J gene is TRBJ1-5, the V gene TRBV6-2 or TRBV6-3; D uncertain. The CDR3 runs to 13 residues. Germline CDR1 is MNHEY and CDR2 is SVGEGT. Trimming removed 8 bases from V and 0 bases from J, with 8 bases in between.